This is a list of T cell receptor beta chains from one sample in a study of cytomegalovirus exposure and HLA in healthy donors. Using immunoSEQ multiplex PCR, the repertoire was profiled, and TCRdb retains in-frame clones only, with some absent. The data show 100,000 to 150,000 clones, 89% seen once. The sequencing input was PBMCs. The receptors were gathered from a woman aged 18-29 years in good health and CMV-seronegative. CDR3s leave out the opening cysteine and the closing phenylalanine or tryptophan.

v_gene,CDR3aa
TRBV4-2,ASSQEAGTGNQPQH
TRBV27,ASSLSVPSTNQPQH
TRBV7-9,ASSLAQVTEAF
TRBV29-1,SVTRGTTDTQY
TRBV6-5,ASSPYRVGNTIY
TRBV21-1,ASSNALSSSQEQF
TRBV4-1,ASSNPGLAGYEQY
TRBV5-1,ASSSGQALSGYT
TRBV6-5,ASKSRPGLTAF
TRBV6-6,ASSSTSPLH
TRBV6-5,ASSQGAYNEQF
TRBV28,ASNRDRGLGTEAF
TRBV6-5,ASSYRLGEAF
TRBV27,ASRHVGLQQY
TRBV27,ASSLGPGRVDEQF
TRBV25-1,ASSGNRGWARTDTQY
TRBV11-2,ASSLAAYEQY
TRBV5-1,ASSNEDNEQF
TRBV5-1,ASSAGTANTGYT
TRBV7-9,ASSPGTTNEKLF